This is a list of T cell receptor beta chains from one sample in a study of blood T cell repertoires in COVID-19. Some clones are missing from TCRdb's copy, which holds only in-frame ones; the method was immunoSEQ multiplex PCR. Of about 270,000 clones listed, under 95% are singletons. The source material was PBMCs or T cells enriched from blood (not recorded which). All receptors come from a man aged 35-49 years who had been exposed to COVID-19. Each CDR3 is given with its conserved first and last residue. Each record gives: J gene, D gene, clone size, V gene, CDR3 protein, CDR3 DNA. A D gene is named only where the DNA matches it firmly. Where a row states a size, it is once, few, many or the class of an expanded clone; other rows omit it.

J gene: TRBJ2-1
D gene: TRBD2
clone size: NA
V gene: TRBV30
CDR3 protein: CAWHPRGRASYNEQFF
CDR3 DNA: TGTGCCTGGCACCCCCGCGGGAGGGCCTCCTACAATGAGCAGTTCTTC

J gene: TRBJ1-4
D gene: TRBD1
clone size: NA
V gene: TRBV3-1/TRBV3-2
CDR3 protein: CASSQSGQGGYEKLFF
CDR3 DNA: TGTGCCAGCAGCCAGAGCGGACAGGGTGGTTATGAAAAACTGTTTTTT

J gene: TRBJ2-1
D gene: TRBD1
clone size: NA
V gene: TRBV7-2
CDR3 protein: CASSLVGGAGNEQFF
CDR3 DNA: TGTGCCAGCAGCTTAGTAGGGGGCGCCGGGAATGAGCAGTTCTTC

J gene: TRBJ1-1
D gene: TRBD1
clone size: NA
V gene: TRBV5-4
CDR3 protein: CASNRGAEAFF
CDR3 DNA: TGTGCCAGCAACAGGGGCGCTGAAGCTTTCTTT

J gene: TRBJ1-2
D gene: NA
clone size: NA
V gene: TRBV29-1
CDR3 protein: CSVEQAYGYTF
CDR3 DNA: TGCAGCGTTGAGCAGGCCTATGGCTACACCTTC

J gene: TRBJ1-1
D gene: NA
clone size: once
V gene: TRBV2
CDR3 protein: CASTTAEAFF
CDR3 DNA: TGTGCCAGCACGACAGCTGAAGCTTTCTTT

J gene: TRBJ2-7
D gene: TRBD1
clone size: NA
V gene: TRBV19
CDR3 protein: CASSIGSGQGSYEQYF
CDR3 DNA: TGTGCCAGTAGTATAGGTTCGGGACAGGGCTCCTACGAGCAGTACTTC

J gene: TRBJ2-7
D gene: NA
clone size: NA
V gene: TRBV7-9
CDR3 protein: CASSLFPNEQYF
CDR3 DNA: TGTGCCAGCAGCTTATTCCCCAACGAGCAGTACTTC

J gene: TRBJ1-5
D gene: TRBD1
clone size: NA
V gene: TRBV19
CDR3 protein: CASSTLPGQSRFIQHF
CDR3 DNA: TGTGCCAGTAGTACTCTACCGGGACAGTCCCGGTTTATCCAGCATTTT

J gene: TRBJ2-3
D gene: TRBD2
clone size: NA
V gene: TRBV2
CDR3 protein: CASRETSGLTDTQYF
CDR3 DNA: TGTGCCAGCAGGGAGACTAGCGGCCTCACAGATACGCAGTATTTT

J gene: TRBJ2-3
D gene: NA
clone size: NA
V gene: TRBV3-1/TRBV3-2
CDR3 protein: CASRRESEDTQYF
CDR3 DNA: TGTGCCAGCAGAAGGGAGTCTGAAGATACGCAGTATTTT

J gene: TRBJ1-5
D gene: NA
clone size: NA
V gene: TRBV5-8
CDR3 protein: CASSSTYRYSNQPQHF
CDR3 DNA: TGTGCCAGCAGCTCAACCTACAGATATAGCAATCAGCCCCAGCATTTT

J gene: TRBJ2-7
D gene: TRBD2
clone size: NA
V gene: TRBV19
CDR3 protein: CASSIGLAVEQYF
CDR3 DNA: TGTGCCAGTAGTATTGGACTAGCGGTCGAGCAGTACTTC

J gene: TRBJ1-1
D gene: TRBD1
clone size: NA
V gene: TRBV30
CDR3 protein: CAWSGDRHTEAFF
CDR3 DNA: TGTGCCTGGAGTGGGGACAGACACACTGAAGCTTTCTTT

J gene: TRBJ2-7
D gene: TRBD1
clone size: NA
V gene: TRBV6-5
CDR3 protein: CASADRDLTYEQYF
CDR3 DNA: TGTGCCAGCGCCGACAGGGACCTCACCTACGAGCAGTACTTC

J gene: TRBJ1-5
D gene: TRBD1
clone size: once
V gene: TRBV12-5
CDR3 protein: CASGLDLTGDSNQPQHF
CDR3 DNA: TGTGCTAGTGGTTTGGACTTGACAGGGGATAGCAATCAGCCCCAGCATTTT

J gene: TRBJ2-1
D gene: NA
clone size: once
V gene: TRBV7-9
CDR3 protein: CASSRGNEQFF
CDR3 DNA: TGTGCCAGCAGCCGGGGTAATGAGCAGTTCTTC

J gene: TRBJ2-3
D gene: NA
clone size: NA
V gene: TRBV4-3
CDR3 protein: CASSQGSRGTDTQYF
CDR3 DNA: TGCGCCAGCAGCCAAGGCTCGCGGGGCACAGATACGCAGTATTTT

J gene: TRBJ1-4
D gene: TRBD1
clone size: NA
V gene: TRBV18
CDR3 protein: CASSPGQGPNEKLFF
CDR3 DNA: TGTGCCAGCTCACCGGGACAGGGACCTAATGAAAAACTGTTTTTT

J gene: TRBJ1-2
D gene: TRBD1
clone size: NA
V gene: TRBV14
CDR3 protein: CASSQTGDFYGYTF
CDR3 DNA: TGTGCCAGCAGCCAAACAGGGGATTTCTATGGCTACACCTTC

J gene: TRBJ1-1
D gene: TRBD1
clone size: NA
V gene: TRBV4-2
CDR3 protein: CASSQGTGFFNTEAFF
CDR3 DNA: TGTGCCAGCAGCCAGGGGACAGGGTTTTTTAACACTGAAGCTTTCTTT

J gene: TRBJ2-1
D gene: NA
clone size: NA
V gene: TRBV5-1
CDR3 protein: CASSPGYNEQFF
CDR3 DNA: TGCGCCAGCAGCCCGGGATACAATGAGCAGTTCTTC

J gene: TRBJ1-5
D gene: TRBD1
clone size: NA
V gene: TRBV6-5
CDR3 protein: CASSRQGGQPQHF
CDR3 DNA: TGTGCCAGCAGTCGACAGGGGGGTCAGCCCCAGCATTTT

J gene: TRBJ1-4
D gene: TRBD1
clone size: NA
V gene: TRBV5-1
CDR3 protein: CASSLWGQNEKLFF
CDR3 DNA: TGCGCCAGCAGCTTGTGGGGACAGAATGAAAAACTGTTTTTT

J gene: TRBJ1-3
D gene: NA
clone size: NA
V gene: TRBV7-6
CDR3 protein: CASSLNAVISGNTIYF
CDR3 DNA: TGTGCCAGCAGCTTAAATGCGGTTATCTCTGGAAACACCATATATTTT

J gene: TRBJ1-5
D gene: TRBD1
clone size: NA
V gene: TRBV2
CDR3 protein: CASSGGQNQPQHF
CDR3 DNA: TGTGCCAGCAGCGGGGGACAGAACCAGCCCCAGCATTTT

J gene: TRBJ2-3
D gene: TRBD2
clone size: NA
V gene: TRBV7-3
CDR3 protein: CASSQTSGIPDTQYF
CDR3 DNA: TGTGCCAGCAGCCAGACTAGCGGGATACCAGATACGCAGTATTTT

J gene: TRBJ2-3
D gene: NA
clone size: NA
V gene: TRBV4-1
CDR3 protein: CASSLIDTDTQYF
CDR3 DNA: TGCGCCAGCAGCCTCATAGACACAGATACGCAGTATTTT

J gene: TRBJ2-1
D gene: NA
clone size: NA
V gene: TRBV1
CDR3 protein: CTSSQGFGRASYNEQFF
CDR3 DNA: TGCACCAGCAGCCAAGGATTCGGCAGGGCCTCCTACAATGAGCAGTTCTTC

J gene: TRBJ2-7
D gene: NA
clone size: NA
V gene: TRBV29-1
CDR3 protein: CSVESDRQYF
CDR3 DNA: TGCAGCGTTGAAAGTGACAGGCAGTACTTC

J gene: TRBJ1-1
D gene: TRBD1
clone size: NA
V gene: TRBV2
CDR3 protein: CATTQGANTEAFF
CDR3 DNA: TGTGCCACAACACAGGGGGCTAACACTGAAGCTTTCTTT

J gene: TRBJ1-2
D gene: NA
clone size: NA
V gene: TRBV28
CDR3 protein: CASSPIRLPGYTF
CDR3 DNA: TGTGCCAGCAGCCCTATCAGACTGCCGGGCTACACCTTC

J gene: TRBJ1-6
D gene: TRBD1
clone size: few
V gene: TRBV28
CDR3 protein: CASSFLGQGYNSPLHF
CDR3 DNA: TGTGCCAGCAGTTTTCTGGGACAGGGTTATAATTCACCCCTCCACTTT

J gene: TRBJ1-1
D gene: TRBD1
clone size: NA
V gene: TRBV12-5
CDR3 protein: CASGPGQGTDTEAFF
CDR3 DNA: TGTGCTAGTGGTCCGGGACAGGGAACGGACACTGAAGCTTTCTTT

J gene: TRBJ1-6
D gene: TRBD1
clone size: NA
V gene: TRBV18
CDR3 protein: CASSATGQYNSPLHF
CDR3 DNA: TGTGCCAGCTCAGCAACGGGACAGTATAATTCACCCCTCCACTTT

J gene: TRBJ1-1
D gene: TRBD1
clone size: NA
V gene: TRBV18
CDR3 protein: CASSPQLTGALGMNTEAFF
CDR3 DNA: TGTGCCAGCTCACCACAACTTACAGGGGCCCTGGGGATGAACACTGAAGCTTTCTTT

J gene: TRBJ1-5
D gene: TRBD1
clone size: NA
V gene: TRBV9
CDR3 protein: CASSVGDRVGQPQHF
CDR3 DNA: TGTGCCAGCAGCGTAGGAGACAGGGTCGGACAGCCCCAGCATTTT

J gene: TRBJ1-5
D gene: NA
clone size: NA
V gene: TRBV4-1
CDR3 protein: CASSPDSYNQPQHF
CDR3 DNA: TGCGCCAGCAGCCCGGACAGCTACAATCAGCCCCAGCATTTT